This T cell receptor (beta chain) was captured in a study of tumor-infiltrating lymphocytes in primary liver carcinoma. Study details: The yield of productive TCRbeta reads per sample was roughly 3.65 to 7.5 million and was similar across tissue types. Study findings and constraints: Tumors reached a significantly greater top-250-clone fraction than blood did (p = 0.039).

cDNA specific to TCR beta was made from 500 to 650 ng of total RNA, with a constant-region primer employed for priming. Slightly modified ARM-PCR, run as three nested multiplex PCR rounds, produced the TCR beta libraries. Investigators reported that the first two PCR rounds, at 9 to 11 cycles each, used TRBV1-TRBV30 forward primers with a C-beta reverse primer. TCRdb processed the multiplex PCR reads anew with MiXCR; each CDR3 protein has one entry. The sample carries about 120,000 distinct CDR3 sequences, roughly 75% recorded once. Co-extraction of RNA and DNA was performed on about 19-30 mg of unsorted bulk tissue. This clonotype was picked up one time. The antigen remains unidentified. The CDR3 runs 12 residues. V was trimmed by 6 bases and J by 5 bases, leaving 10 bases between them.

The sequencing input was tumor-adjacent normal liver tissue. The chain uses TRBV12-3 or TRBV12-4 and TRBJ1-2, with D tentatively TRBD1 (5 bases). This TCR came from a woman aged 60-75 years with primary liver carcinoma and hepatitis B virus infection. The CDR3, as DNA: TGTGCCAGCAGCCGGGACGTGTATGGCTACACCTTC. It translates to CASSRDVYGYTF.